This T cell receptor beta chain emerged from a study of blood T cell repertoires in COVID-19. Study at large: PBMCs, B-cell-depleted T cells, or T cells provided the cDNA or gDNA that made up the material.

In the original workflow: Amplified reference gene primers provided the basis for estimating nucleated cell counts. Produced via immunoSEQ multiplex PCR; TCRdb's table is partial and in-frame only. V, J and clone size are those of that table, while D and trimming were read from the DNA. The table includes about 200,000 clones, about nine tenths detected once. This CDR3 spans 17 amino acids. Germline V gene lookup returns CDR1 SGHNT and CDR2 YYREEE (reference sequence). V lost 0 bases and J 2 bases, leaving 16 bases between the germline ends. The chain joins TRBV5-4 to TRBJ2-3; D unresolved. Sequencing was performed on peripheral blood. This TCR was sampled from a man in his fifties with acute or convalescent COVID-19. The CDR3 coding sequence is TGTGCCAGCAGCTTGGCGATAGGCGCGGCGTACACAGATACGCAGTATTTT. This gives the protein CASSLAIGAAYTDTQYF.